This TCR beta chain derives from a study of human T cells and chemical hapten exposure. Looking at the study overall: Small volume differences among pooled libraries mainly caused per-sample TCR yield variation.

This clonotype appeared a few times. Between the trimmed V and J ends, which lost 4 bases and 10 bases, there was a span of 14 bases. CDR1 and CDR2 from the germline V gene are ENHRY and SYGVKD. The CDR3 contains 13 residues. Via MiXCR, TCRdb re-called the RACE reads, giving one row per CDR3 protein. The data show fewer than 350,000 distinct CDR3 sequences, around 7.3% seen once. Time point: pre-sensitization, week 0. The treatment is: therapeutic diphenylcyclopropenone sensitization with weekly scalp DPC. Sequenced material: whole blood, taken in connection with sensitization to the hapten diphenylcyclopropenone (DPC). This receptor was obtained from a man aged 18 to 35 with alopecia areata. Some clones in this sample may be carry-over from other donors' samples. The gene calls are TRBV10-3 and TRBJ1-5; the D is unclear. The CDR3 sequence is CAISGEEHSPQHF. For the CDR3, the DNA is TGTGCCATCAGTGGAGAAGAACACTCTCCCCAGCATTTT.